One sample yielded the 9 T cell receptor beta chains listed below, sequenced in a study of shared clonotypes between healthy human individuals. The naive CD8 fraction comprised CD45RO-negative cells positively selected for CCR7 and excluded terminally differentiated effector memory CD45RA+ cells. Using immunoSEQ multiplex PCR, the repertoire was profiled, and TCRdb retains in-frame clones only, with some absent. The data show some 2,000,000 clones, about 95% seen once. Sample: naive CD8+ T cells sorted from blood. The receptors originated from a young man in good health.

The rearrangement uses TRBV7-8 and TRBJ2-5, with TRBD2 matching 11 bases. CDR3 length equals 15 residues. J was trimmed by 2 bases and V by 3 bases; bases with no gene match: 2. Germline loops: CDR1 SGHVS, CDR2 FQNEAQ. The CDR3 DNA reads as TGTGCCAGCAGCTTCGGGACTAGCGGACAAGAGACCCAGTACTTC. Encoded protein: CASSFGTSGQETQYF.

In DNA, the CDR3 is TGTGCCAGCAGTACGGGACAGGGGTGGGAAAAACTGTTTTTT. Encoded protein: CASSTGQGWEKLFF. The rearrangement uses TRBV27 and TRBJ1-4, with 10 bases fitting TRBD1. This CDR3 region has 14 residues. From germline, CDR1 is MNHEY and CDR2 SMNVEV (reference sequence). The junction had 5 bases not matched to a gene; V was cut back by 5 bases and J by 8 bases.

V usage is TRBV5-4 and J usage is TRBJ1-2; 7 bases line up with TRBD1. The CDR3 consists of 12 residues. V was pared by 7 bases and J by 5 bases, with 5 bases of the junction left unmatched. Looked up from germline, CDR1 is SGHNT and CDR2 is YYREEE (reference sequence). DNA for the CDR3: TGTGCCAGCGGTCAGGGGGGGTATGGCTACACCTTC. Encoded protein: CASGQGGYGYTF. The entire variable domain, with the rest obtained from reference TRBV5-4 and TRBJ1-2, is as follows: ETGVTQSPTHLIKTRGQQVTLRCSSQSGHNTVSWYQQALGQGPQFIFQYYREEENGRGNFPPRFSGLQFPNYSSELNVNALELDDSALYLCASGQGGYGYTFGSGTRLTVV.

This clone has a single count. V is TRBV5-6 and J is TRBJ2-7; the D is unclear. CDR1 and CDR2 (germline): SGHDT, YYEEEE. Trimming took 0 bases from V and 5 from J, leaving 9 bases between them. The CDR3 sequence is 13 residues long. The CDR3 loop is CASSLGGPNEQYF. CDR3 in DNA: TGTGCCAGCAGCTTGGGTGGGCCTAACGAGCAGTACTTC.

The V gene is TRBV27, the J gene TRBJ2-3; possible D gene TRBD2, 6 bases. This CDR3 comprises 14 residues. The germline V and J ends were trimmed by 6 bases and 2 bases, with 12 bases remaining between them. The germline V gene encodes CDR1 MNHEY and CDR2 SMNVEV (reference sequence). Here the CDR3 DNA reads TGTGCCAGCAGGGATAGCGGATCCACAGATACGCAGTATTTT. Translated, it gives CASRDSGSTDTQYF.

This clone showed up just once. J is TRBJ1-4 and V is TRBV13, with 7 bases aligning to TRBD1. With V trimmed by 6 bases and J by 5 bases, 9 bases remained unmatched. The CDR3 runs to 15 residues. Germline loops: CDR1 PRHDT, CDR2 FYEKMQ (reference sequence). The CDR3 sequence is CASRQRQGRNEKLFF. In DNA form, the CDR3 reads TGTGCCAGCAGGCAACGACAGGGTAGAAATGAAAAACTGTTTTTT.

The chain carries TRBV14 and TRBJ1-1; D possibly corresponds to TRBD1 (6 bases). The ends were cut back, 6 bases at V and 3 bases at J, with 14 bases in the middle. CDR1 is SGHDN and CDR2 is FVKESK in the germline V gene. This CDR3 is built from 14 residues. The CDR3 nucleotides read TGTGCCAGCAGAGAACAGGGAGTAGACACTGAAGCTTTCTTT. As protein: CASREQGVDTEAFF.

The CDR3 DNA reads as TGTGCCTGGAGTGTGGCTAGCGGGATCTACGAGCAGTACTTC. It encodes CAWSVASGIYEQYF. The J gene is TRBJ2-7, the V gene TRBV30; TRBD2 matches at 9 bases. This CDR3 has 14 residues. Germline loops: CDR1 GTSNPN, CDR2 SVGIG (reference sequence). V lost 0 bases to trimming and J lost 3 bases; unmatched junction nucleotides: 3. Drawing the rest from reference TRBV30 and TRBJ2-7, the complete variable domain is SQTIHQWPATLVQPVGSPLSLECTVEGTSNPNLYWYRQAAGRGLQLLFYSVGIGQISSEVPQNLSASRPQDRQFILSSKKLLLSDSGFYLCAWSVASGIYEQYFGPGTRLTVT.

This chain joins TRBV4-1 and TRBJ1-2, with D hard to call. The length of the CDR3 is 14 residues. Trimming cost V 0 bases and J 6 bases, with 11 bases left between them. Germline loops: CDR1 MGHRA, CDR2 YSYEKL. Here the CDR3 reads CASSQERLRNGYTF. The CDR3 DNA follows: TGCGCCAGCAGCCAAGAAAGGCTTCGAAATGGCTACACCTTC.